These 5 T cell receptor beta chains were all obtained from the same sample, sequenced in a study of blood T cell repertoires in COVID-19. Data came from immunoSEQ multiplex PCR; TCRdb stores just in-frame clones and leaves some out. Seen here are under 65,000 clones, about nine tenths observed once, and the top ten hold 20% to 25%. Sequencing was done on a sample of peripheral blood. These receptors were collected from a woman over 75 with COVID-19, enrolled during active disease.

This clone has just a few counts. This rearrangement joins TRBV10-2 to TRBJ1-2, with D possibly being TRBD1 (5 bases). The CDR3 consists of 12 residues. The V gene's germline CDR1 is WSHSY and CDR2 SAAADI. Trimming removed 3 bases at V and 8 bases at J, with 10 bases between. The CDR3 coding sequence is TGCGCCAGCAGTGACAGGGCCGGCGGCTACACCTTC. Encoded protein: CASSDRAGGYTF.

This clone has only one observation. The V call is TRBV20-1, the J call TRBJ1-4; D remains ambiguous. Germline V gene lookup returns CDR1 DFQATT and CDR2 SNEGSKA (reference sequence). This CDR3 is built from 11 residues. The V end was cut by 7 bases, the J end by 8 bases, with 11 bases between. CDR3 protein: CSGRGGEKLFF. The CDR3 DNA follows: TGCAGTGGCAGAGGTGGGGAAAAACTGTTTTTT.

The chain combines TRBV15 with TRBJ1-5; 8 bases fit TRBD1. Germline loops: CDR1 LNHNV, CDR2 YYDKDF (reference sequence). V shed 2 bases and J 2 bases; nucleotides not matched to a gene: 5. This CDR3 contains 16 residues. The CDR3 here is CATSRNQGARNQPQHF. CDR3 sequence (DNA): TGTGCCACCAGCAGAAACCAGGGGGCCCGCAATCAGCCCCAGCATTTT.

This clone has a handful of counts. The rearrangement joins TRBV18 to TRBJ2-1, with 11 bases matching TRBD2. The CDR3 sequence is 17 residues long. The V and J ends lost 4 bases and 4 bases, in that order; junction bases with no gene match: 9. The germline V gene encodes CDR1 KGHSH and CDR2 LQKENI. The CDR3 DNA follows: TGTGCCAGCTCACGCACGAGACTAGCGGGGCCTTACAATGAGCAGTTCTTC. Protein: CASSRTRLAGPYNEQFF.

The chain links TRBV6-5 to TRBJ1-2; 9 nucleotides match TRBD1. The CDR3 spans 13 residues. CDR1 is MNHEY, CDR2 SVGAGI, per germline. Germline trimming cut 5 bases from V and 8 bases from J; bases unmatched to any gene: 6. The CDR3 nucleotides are TGTGCCAGCAGTAATCCGGGACAGGGAGGCTACACCTTC. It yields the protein CASSNPGQGGYTF.